This T cell receptor beta chain was captured by sequencing in a study of CD8 T cell repertoires and HIV-1 epitope variants. At the level of the study: Twenty-five autologous and known Gag and Nef epitope variant peptides each stimulated T cells separately. Enriched T cells were co-cultured with equal autologous T cell-negative cells. 1M T cells were kept uncultured as a baseline.

Sequencing of TCR beta CDR3 used immunoSEQ survey depth. The assay was immunoSEQ multiplex PCR, and TCRdb's table has in-frame clones only and misses some. The sample lists roughly 5,600 clones; about three fifths were seen once. V shed 8 bases and J shed 4 bases, with 27 bases lying between them. There are 18 residues in the CDR3. Germline V lookup: CDR1 GTSNPN, CDR2 SVGIG (reference sequence). Concerning this clone: Its specificity is not known.

The sample consisted of cultured CD8+ T cells derived from PBMCs. The chain employs TRBV30 and TRBJ2-6, with D unresolved. This TCR derives from a male donor with HIV. The CDR3 loop reads CANRRYFSPFRGANVLTF. The CDR3 DNA is TGTGCCAACCGCAGATATTTTTCCCCATTTAGGGGGGCCAACGTCCTGACTTTC.